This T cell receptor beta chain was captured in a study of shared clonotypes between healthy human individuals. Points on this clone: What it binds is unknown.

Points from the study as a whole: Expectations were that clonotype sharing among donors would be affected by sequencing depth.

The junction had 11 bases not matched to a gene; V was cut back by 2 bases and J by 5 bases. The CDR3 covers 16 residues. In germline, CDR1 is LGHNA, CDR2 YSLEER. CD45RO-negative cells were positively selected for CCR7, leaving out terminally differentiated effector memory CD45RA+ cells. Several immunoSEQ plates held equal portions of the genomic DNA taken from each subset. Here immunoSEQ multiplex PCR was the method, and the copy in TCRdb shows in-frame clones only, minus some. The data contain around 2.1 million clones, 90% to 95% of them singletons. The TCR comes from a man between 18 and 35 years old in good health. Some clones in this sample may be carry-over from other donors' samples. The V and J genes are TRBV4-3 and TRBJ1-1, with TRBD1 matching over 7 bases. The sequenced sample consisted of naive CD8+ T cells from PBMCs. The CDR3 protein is CASSQQGGQYKTEAFF. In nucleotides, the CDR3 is TGCGCCAGCAGCCAACAGGGGGGACAGTACAAAACTGAAGCTTTCTTT.